This T cell receptor beta chain appears in the sequencing data of a study of shared clonotypes between healthy human individuals (dated by TCRdb to about 2020). In the study overall: The cohort included three men and a couple of women between 18 and 49 years of age. For each donor, three plates each were used for CD4 naive and CD4 memory, two plates were used for CD8 naive, and one plate was used for CD8 memory. Each donor's leukapheresis produced roughly between roughly 0.85 and 10 billion PBMCs. Blood TCR repertoires of about five healthy adults were deeply sequenced to estimate repertoire size and the extent of clonotype sharing between individuals. Libraries were prepared and TCR repertoires were sequenced by different laboratories using diverse techniques, in order to increase sequencing depth and limit assay-specific biases. Study-wide conclusions, independent of this receptor: Larger estimated clonotype richness was generally found for naive subsets than for memory subsets. Based on pairwise subsampling, the degree of clonotype sharing among donors was expected to be affected by sequencing depth. Because the study included a small number of donors, the genetic and exposure-history diversity represented was limited. Compared with non-shared clonotypes, clonotypes shared by all four sorted-subset donors had higher generation probabilities. Only blood was sampled, and tissue TCR repertoires likely differ from those in blood. Across a handful of donors, approximately 5% of naive CD4, roughly 3.3% of naive CD8, around 2.5% of memory CD4, and 0.4% of memory CD8 clonotypes were shared. Rarefaction of sorted-subset datasets indicated incomplete sequencing despite the large sequencing depth.

There are 14 amino acids in the CDR3, from cysteine to phenylalanine inclusive. Of the read, only the CDR3 DNA is kept; its 42 bases are in frame from base 1. V loses 8 bases at its end and J loses 9 bases; junction bases beyond the gene matches: 10. The germline V gene (reference sequence) yields LNHDA for CDR1 and SQIVND for CDR2. Worth noting for this clone: The antigen this receptor binds is unknown. No base qualities exist here, and no much larger clone lies one base off it.

The donors were healthy, HIV-negative adults with no recently reported acute infections or vaccinations. Every donor was a Caucasian adult living in Nashville, Tennessee, USA. CD4+ T cells were enriched by magnetic negative selection; naive cells were then positively selected on CD45RA, and the negative fraction formed the memory subset. Blood was collected by leukapheresis, and PBMCs were isolated by Ficoll-Histopaque density gradient centrifugation and then cryopreserved in liquid nitrogen vapor phase. Analytical flow cytometry was used to check the purity and quantity of each magnetically sorted T cell population. Genomic DNA was isolated from every sorted fraction and measured by UV absorbance on a Nanodrop 2000c. Using the deep immunoSEQ assay, multiplex PCR amplified TCR CDR3 regions from genomic DNA. For each cell subset, the extracted genomic DNA was distributed evenly across all wells of several immunoSEQ 96-well plates, and each plate served as one replicate. Each replicate PCR for sorted subsets received around 200 ng genomic DNA, equal to tens of thousands of T cell genomes. Purified libraries were measured with a Qubit 3.0 fluorometer, size-checked on a Bioanalyzer 2100, and measured again with the KAPA Library Quantification kit. A separate single-read 150-cycle Illumina NextSeq 550 flow cell was used to sequence each immunoSEQ 96-well plate. The original methods were these. Because only junctional sequences without quality scores were contained in the immunoSEQ output, filtering matching that applied to full-length reads could not be performed. Sequences were annotated with PyIR, a Python wrapper for IgBLAST v1.9, using IMGT germline references to assign V/J genes and CDR3. Reads with weak V/J assignments (E-value above 1e-6), missing CDR3, stop codons, out-of-frame junctions, or ambiguous translated residues were removed. A V3J clonotype was defined by an identical inferred V gene, J gene, and CDR3 amino acid sequence. Percentage overlap between repertoires was computed as shared unique clonotypes divided by the size of the smaller repertoire. Richness of each repertoire was evaluated using RTK rarefaction, the Chao1 estimator, and Recon v2.1 estimates of unobserved clonotypes. For all TCRbeta clonotypes obtained by the gDNA method from four donors, generation probabilities were computed with OLGA. What TCRdb holds here is the immuneACCESS table cut down to in-frame rearrangements. Part of the clones is not present; checked against another copy, under half of the missing clones reflect an unresolved V gene, and the others are unexplained. V and J calls plus clone size are reproduced from that table; the DNA served to infer D and trimming. In this sample the table shows over 1.4 million clones, roughly 95% of which occur a single time. The ten largest clones take up 0.95% to 1.5% of the sample.

Recombination connected TRBV19 to TRBJ2-1; 10 middle bases align to TRBD2. Sequenced material: naive CD4+ T cells sorted from blood. What the cell subset or site label conveys for this sample: CD45RA+ positively selected. This receptor was taken from a man aged 25 to 45 in good health. The sequenced DNA: TGTGCCAGTGCGCTAGCGGGAGAGTGGGGTGAGCAGTTCTTC. The resulting protein is CASALAGEWGEQFF.